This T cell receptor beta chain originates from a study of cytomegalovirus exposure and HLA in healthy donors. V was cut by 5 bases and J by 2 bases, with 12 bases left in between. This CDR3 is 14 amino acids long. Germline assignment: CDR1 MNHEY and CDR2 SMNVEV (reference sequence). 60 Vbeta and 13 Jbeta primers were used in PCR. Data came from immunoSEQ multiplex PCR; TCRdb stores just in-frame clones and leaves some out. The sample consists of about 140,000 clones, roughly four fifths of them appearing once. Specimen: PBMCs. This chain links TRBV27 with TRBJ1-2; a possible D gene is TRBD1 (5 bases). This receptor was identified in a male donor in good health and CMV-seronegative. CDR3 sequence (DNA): TGTGCCAGCAGTACCAAAGACAGAAACTATGGCTACACCTTC. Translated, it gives CASSTKDRNYGYTF.